This T cell receptor beta chain comes out of a study of T cell changes during pregnancy in multiple sclerosis. Germline loops: CDR1 ENHRY, CDR2 SYGVKD. With V trimmed by 2 bases and J by 3 bases, 2 bases remained unmatched. The CDR3 covers 15 residues. The repertoire was sequenced with immunoSEQ multiplex PCR; TCRdb's copy has only in-frame clones and lacks some. The top ten hold approximately 0.64% of the sample, which has tens of thousands of clones, approximately 80% seen once. The sample was CD4+ T cells from peripheral blood mononuclear cells, taken before pregnancy. The receptor was derived from a female donor with multiple sclerosis, enrolled in a pregnancy study. This chain connects TRBV10-3 to TRBJ2-2; 8 nucleotides match TRBD2. CDR3 nucleotides: TGTGCCATCAGTGAGCGAGCGGGAGACACCGGGGAGCTGTTTTTT. Its translation: CAISERAGDTGELFF.